What follows is one T cell receptor beta chain and its context. Its antigen remains undetermined. No base quality information exists; no much larger clone differs at one position. The sample belongs to a study of CD8 T cells in ankylosing spondylitis (dated by TCRdb to about 2017). Some background on the complete study: To find TCR variants linked to disease, the study profiled T cell receptor beta repertoires in ankylosing spondylitis patients and healthy donors. The whole study cohort included about a hundred healthy donors and 25 or so ankylosing spondylitis patients. Samples of peripheral blood were taken, and for ankylosing spondylitis patients, synovial fluid was collected as well. General findings and caveats noted by the study authors: Some motif variants were previously reported in synovial fluid and blood of reactive arthritis patients, suggesting common disease-initiation mechanisms. The disease-linked clones were reported as significantly enriched in matched synovial fluid samples from ankylosing spondylitis patients. A TCR beta motif made up of about eight highly homologous amino acid variants appeared to be characteristic of blood from ankylosing spondylitis patients. A CD8+ phenotype was shown by the disease-linked clones, which were found at relatively low frequencies in peripheral blood.

The germline V gene (reference sequence) yields DFQATT for CDR1 and SNEGSKA for CDR2. There are 15 amino acids in the CDR3, from cysteine to phenylalanine inclusive. The DNA shown is the 45-base CDR3, in frame from base 1. Trimming costs V 0 bases and J 6 bases, and their ends lie 18 bases apart. TCRdb shows the sequencer as Illumina HiSeq 2500. Quantitative 5'-RACE with molecular barcodes was used to prepare TCR beta libraries. As for how the authors treated the data: A new computational method based on a probabilistic model of VDJ rearrangement was used to identify disease-linked TCR variants. TCRdb redid the processing of the public reads, applying fastp at Q25 and MiXCR, and retained in-frame beta chains. For every CDR3 protein sequence, its rows merge into one entry that carries the most common genes and DNA. The V and J calls follow TCRdb's processing rather than the paper's. The sample table lists hundreds of thousands of distinct CDR3 sequences, 10% to 15% of them with a count of one. Jointly, the top ten make up about 0.5% of the sample.

Rearrangement joined TRBV20-1 to TRBJ2-7, with TRBD2 perhaps the D gene, on 6 matching bases. What was sequenced was blood, either unsorted or a sorted T cell fraction (not recorded which). This TCR came from a male donor with ankylosing spondylitis. The CDR3 is CSARDTGGARGEQYF. Read as DNA, the sequence is TGCAGTGCTAGAGATACCGGAGGGGCGCGGGGCGAGCAGTACTTC.